The T cell receptor (beta chain) described here comes from a study of CD4 and CD8 cells across lung adenocarcinoma regions. Localized lung adenocarcinoma, a non-small cell lung cancer, affected the donors. This CDR3 comprises 16 residues. Germline V CDR1 and CDR2: MGHRA, YSYEKL. TCRdb redid the calling of the PCR reads with MiXCR, one entry per CDR3 protein. The sample has over 4,500 distinct CDR3 sequences, 45% to 50% seen once. This clonotype is judged medium-sized (0.01 to 0.1%). Source material: CD4+ T cells from the margin of a lung tumor. The sequence derives from a male donor with lung adenocarcinoma. The CD4 and CD8 labels of this study may be unreliable. V usage is TRBV4-1 and J usage is TRBJ2-5, with TRBD2 matching over 12 bases. The DNA end is a closer match to TRBJ2-3, so the J assignment may be wrong. This chain's CDR3 is CASSPTSGSFADTQYF. Here the CDR3 DNA reads TGCGCCAGCAGCCCGACTAGCGGGAGTTTCGCAGATACGCAGTATTTT.